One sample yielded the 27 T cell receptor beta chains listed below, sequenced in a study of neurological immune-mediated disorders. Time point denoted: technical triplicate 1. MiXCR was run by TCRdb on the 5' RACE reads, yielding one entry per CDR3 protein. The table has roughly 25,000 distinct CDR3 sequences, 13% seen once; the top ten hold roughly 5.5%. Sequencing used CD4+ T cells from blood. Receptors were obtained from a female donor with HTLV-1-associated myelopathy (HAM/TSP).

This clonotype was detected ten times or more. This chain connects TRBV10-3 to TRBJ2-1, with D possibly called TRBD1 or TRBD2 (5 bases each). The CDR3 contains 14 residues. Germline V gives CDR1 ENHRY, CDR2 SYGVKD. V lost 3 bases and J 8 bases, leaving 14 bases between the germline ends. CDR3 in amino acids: CAISDPLWGYEQFF. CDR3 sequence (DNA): TGTGCCATCAGTGACCCACTGTGGGGGTATGAGCAGTTCTTC.

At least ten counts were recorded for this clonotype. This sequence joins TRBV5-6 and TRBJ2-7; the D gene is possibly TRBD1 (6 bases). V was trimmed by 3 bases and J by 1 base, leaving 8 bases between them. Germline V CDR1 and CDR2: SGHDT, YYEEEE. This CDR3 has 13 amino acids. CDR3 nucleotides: TGTGCCAGCAGCTCAACAGGGTCCTACGAGCAGTACTTC. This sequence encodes CASSSTGSYEQYF.

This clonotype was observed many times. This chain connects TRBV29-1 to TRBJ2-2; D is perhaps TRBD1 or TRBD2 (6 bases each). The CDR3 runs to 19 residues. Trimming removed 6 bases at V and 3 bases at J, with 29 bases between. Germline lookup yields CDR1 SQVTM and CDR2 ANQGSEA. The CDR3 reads CSVRSPRARGPPDTGELFF. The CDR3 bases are TGCAGCGTACGATCCCCTAGGGCCCGGGGGCCGCCGGACACCGGGGAGCTGTTTTTT.

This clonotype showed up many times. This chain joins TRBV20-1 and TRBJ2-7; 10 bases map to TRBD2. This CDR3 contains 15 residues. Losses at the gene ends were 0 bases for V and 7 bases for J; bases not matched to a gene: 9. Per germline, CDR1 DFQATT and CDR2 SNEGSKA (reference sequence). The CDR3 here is CSARDLSGGASEQYF. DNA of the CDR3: TGCAGTGCTAGAGACCTAAGCGGGGGGGCGTCTGAGCAGTACTTC.

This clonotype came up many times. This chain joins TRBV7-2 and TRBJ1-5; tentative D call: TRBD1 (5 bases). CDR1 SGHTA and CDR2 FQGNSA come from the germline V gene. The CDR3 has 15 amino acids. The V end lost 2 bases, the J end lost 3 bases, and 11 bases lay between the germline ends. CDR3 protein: CASSLSGGINQPQHF. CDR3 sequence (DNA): TGTGCCAGCAGCTTAAGTGGGGGGATCAATCAGCCCCAGCATTTT.

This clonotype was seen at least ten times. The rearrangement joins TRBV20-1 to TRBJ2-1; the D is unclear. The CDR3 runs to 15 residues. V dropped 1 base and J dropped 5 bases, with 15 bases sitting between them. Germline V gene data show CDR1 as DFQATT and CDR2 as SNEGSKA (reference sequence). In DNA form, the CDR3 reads TGCAGTGCTAGAGGTCCTACCTATTTCAACAATGAGCAGTTCTTC. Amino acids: CSARGPTYFNNEQFF.

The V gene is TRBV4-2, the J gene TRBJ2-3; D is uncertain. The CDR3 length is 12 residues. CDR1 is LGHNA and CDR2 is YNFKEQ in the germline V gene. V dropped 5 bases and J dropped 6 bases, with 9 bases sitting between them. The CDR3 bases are TGTGCCAGCAGCGGCGGAACCGATACGCAGTATTTT. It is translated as CASSGGTDTQYF.

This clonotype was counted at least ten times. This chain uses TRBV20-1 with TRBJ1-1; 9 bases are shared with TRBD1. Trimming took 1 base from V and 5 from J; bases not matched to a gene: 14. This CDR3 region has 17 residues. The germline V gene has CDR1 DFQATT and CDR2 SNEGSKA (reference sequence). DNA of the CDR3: TGCAGTGCTAGAGTAAACCCGGGACAGGGAAAGGGGACTGAAGCTTTCTTT. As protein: CSARVNPGQGKGTEAFF.

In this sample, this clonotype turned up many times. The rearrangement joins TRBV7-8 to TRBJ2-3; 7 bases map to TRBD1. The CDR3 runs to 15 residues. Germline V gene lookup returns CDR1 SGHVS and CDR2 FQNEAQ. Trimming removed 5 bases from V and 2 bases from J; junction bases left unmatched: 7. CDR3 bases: TGTGCCAGCAGCCCGGGACAGCTCTTCACAGATACGCAGTATTTT. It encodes CASSPGQLFTDTQYF. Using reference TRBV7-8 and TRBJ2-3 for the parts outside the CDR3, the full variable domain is GAGVSQSPRYKVAKRGQDVALRCDPISGHVSLFWYQQALGQGPEFLTYFQNEAQLDKSGLPSDRFFAERPEGSVSTLKIQRTQQEDSAVYLCASSPGQLFTDTQYFGPGTRLTVL.

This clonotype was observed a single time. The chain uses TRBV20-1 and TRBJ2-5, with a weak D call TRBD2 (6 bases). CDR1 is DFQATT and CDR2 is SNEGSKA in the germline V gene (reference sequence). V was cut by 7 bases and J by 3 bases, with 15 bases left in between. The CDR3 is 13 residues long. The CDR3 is CSGTSWGEETQYF. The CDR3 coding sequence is TGCAGTGGAACATCATGGGGGGAAGAGACCCAGTACTTC.

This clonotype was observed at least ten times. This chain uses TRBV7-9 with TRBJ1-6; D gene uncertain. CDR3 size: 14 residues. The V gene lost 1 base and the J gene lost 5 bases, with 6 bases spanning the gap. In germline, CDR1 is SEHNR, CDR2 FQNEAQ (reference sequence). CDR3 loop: CASSLEGNNSPLHF. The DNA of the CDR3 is TGTGCCAGCAGCTTAGAAGGGAATAATTCACCCCTCCACTTT.

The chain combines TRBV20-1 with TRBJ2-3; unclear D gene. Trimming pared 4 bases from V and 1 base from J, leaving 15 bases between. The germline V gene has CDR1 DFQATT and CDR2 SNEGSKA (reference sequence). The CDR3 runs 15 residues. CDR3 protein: CSAIKPLSCTDTQYF. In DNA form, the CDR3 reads TGCAGTGCTATAAAACCCCTATCGTGCACAGATACGCAGTATTTT.

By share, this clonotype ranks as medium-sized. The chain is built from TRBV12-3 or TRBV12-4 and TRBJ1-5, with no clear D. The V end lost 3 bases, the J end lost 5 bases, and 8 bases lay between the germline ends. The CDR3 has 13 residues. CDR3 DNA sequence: TGTGCCAGCAGTTTTGGGCGGCATCAGCCCCAGCATTTT. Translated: CASSFGRHQPQHF.

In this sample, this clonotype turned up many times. The CDR3 is CSARVDKNYGYTF. The CDR3 DNA follows: TGCAGTGCTAGAGTGGACAAGAACTATGGCTACACCTTC. The chain is built from TRBV20-1 and TRBJ1-2, with D perhaps matching TRBD1 (5 bases). Trimming removed 1 base at V and 2 bases at J, with 8 bases between. The CDR3 is 13 residues long. Germline V gives CDR1 DFQATT, CDR2 SNEGSKA (reference sequence).

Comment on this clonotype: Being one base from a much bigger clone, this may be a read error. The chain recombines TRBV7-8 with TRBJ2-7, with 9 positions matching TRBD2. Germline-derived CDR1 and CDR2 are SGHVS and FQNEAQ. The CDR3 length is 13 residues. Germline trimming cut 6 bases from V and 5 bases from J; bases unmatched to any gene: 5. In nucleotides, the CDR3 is TGTGCCAGCAGTGTAGCGGGAGCCAACGAGCAGTACTTC. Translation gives CASSVAGANEQYF.

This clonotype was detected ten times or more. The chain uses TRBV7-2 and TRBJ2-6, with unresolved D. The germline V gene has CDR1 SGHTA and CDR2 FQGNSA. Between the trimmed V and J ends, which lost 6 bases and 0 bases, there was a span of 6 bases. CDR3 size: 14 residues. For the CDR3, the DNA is TGTGCCAGCAGGTTGGACTCTGGGGCCAACGTCCTGACTTTC. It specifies CASRLDSGANVLTF. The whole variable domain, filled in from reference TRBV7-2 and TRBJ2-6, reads GAGVSQSPSNKVTEKGKDVELRCDPISGHTALYWYRQSLGQGLEFLIYFQGNSAPDKSGLPSDRFSAERTGGSVSTLTIQRTQQEDSAVYLCASRLDSGANVLTFGAGSRLTVL.

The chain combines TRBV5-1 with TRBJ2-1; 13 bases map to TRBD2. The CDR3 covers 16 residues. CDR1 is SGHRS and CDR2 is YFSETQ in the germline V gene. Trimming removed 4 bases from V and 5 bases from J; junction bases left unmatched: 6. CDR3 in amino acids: CASSPTGTSGNNEQFF. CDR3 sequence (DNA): TGCGCCAGCAGCCCCACCGGGACTAGCGGGAACAATGAGCAGTTCTTC.

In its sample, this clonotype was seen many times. This CDR3 is CASSPQGYNNYGYTF. The CDR3, as DNA: TGTGCCAGCAGCCCGCAGGGCTACAATAACTATGGCTACACCTTC. J is TRBJ1-2 and V is TRBV4-2; D possibly corresponds to TRBD1 (5 bases). V was pared by 4 bases and J by 1 base, with 13 bases between. Germline V CDR1 and CDR2: LGHNA, YNFKEQ. The CDR3 loop spans 15 amino acids.

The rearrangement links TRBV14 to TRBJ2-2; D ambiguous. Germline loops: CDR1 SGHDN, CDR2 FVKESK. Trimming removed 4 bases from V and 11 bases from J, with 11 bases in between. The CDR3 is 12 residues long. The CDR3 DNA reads TGTGCCAGCAGCCCCGACACCAGAGAGCTGTTTTTT. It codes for CASSPDTRELFF.

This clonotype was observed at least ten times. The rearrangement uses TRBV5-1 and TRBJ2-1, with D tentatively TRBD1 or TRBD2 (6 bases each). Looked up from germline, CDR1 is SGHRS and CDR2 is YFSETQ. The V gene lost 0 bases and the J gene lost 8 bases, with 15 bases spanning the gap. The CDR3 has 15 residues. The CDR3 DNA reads TGCGCCAGCAGCTTGGTAGAGGGGGGAATCGATGAGCAGTTCTTC. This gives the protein CASSLVEGGIDEQFF.

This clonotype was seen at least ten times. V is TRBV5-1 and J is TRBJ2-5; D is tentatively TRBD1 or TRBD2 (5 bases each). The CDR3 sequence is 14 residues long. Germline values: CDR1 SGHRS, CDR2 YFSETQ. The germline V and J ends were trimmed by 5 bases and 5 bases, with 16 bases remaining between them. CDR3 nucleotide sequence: TGCGCCAGCAGGGACGACAGCGGATGGGAGACCCAGTACTTC. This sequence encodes CASRDDSGWETQYF.

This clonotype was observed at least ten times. CDR3 region: CASSPRIGGADTQYF. Written as DNA, the CDR3 is TGTGCCAGCAGCCCCCGGATAGGGGGCGCAGATACGCAGTATTTT. The chain uses TRBV9 and TRBJ2-3, with 7 bases fitting TRBD1. This CDR3 region has 15 residues. Germline loops: CDR1 SGDLS, CDR2 YYNGEE. Trimming at V came to 4 bases and at J to 4 bases, leaving 9 bases not matched to a gene. Full variable domain (missing parts from reference TRBV9 and TRBJ2-3): DSGVTQTPKHLITATGQRVTLRCSPRSGDLSVYWYQQSLDQGLQFLIQYYNGEERAKGNILERFSAQQFPDLHSELNLSSLELGDSALYFCASSPRIGGADTQYFGPGTRLTVL.

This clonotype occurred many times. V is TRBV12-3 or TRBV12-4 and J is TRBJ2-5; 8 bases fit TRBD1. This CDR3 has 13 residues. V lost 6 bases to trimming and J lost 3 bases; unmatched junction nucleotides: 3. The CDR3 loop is CASSGQGKETQYF. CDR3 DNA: TGTGCCAGCAGCGGACAGGGCAAAGAGACCCAGTACTTC.

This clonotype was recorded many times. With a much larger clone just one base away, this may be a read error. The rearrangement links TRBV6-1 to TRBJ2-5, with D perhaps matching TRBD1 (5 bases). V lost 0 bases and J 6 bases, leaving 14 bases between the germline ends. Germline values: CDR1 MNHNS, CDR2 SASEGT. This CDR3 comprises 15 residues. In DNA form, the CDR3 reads TGTGCCAGCAGTGAAGCGCTGGGCAGGGTAAAGACCCAGTACTTC. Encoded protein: CASSEALGRVKTQYF.

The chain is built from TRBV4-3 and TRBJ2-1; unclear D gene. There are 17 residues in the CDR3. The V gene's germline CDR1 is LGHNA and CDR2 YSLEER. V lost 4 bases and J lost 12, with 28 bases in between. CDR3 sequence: CASSPGRAGALTDTQFF. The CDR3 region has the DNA TGCGCCAGCAGCCCCGGAAGGGCAGGAGCCCTCACGGATACGCAGTTCTTC.

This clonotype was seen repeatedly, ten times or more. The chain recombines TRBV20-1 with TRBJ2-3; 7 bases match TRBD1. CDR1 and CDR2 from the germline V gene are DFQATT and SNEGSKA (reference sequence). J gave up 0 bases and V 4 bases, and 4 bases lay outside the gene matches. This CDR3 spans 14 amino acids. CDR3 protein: CSATTGTSTDTQYF. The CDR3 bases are TGCAGTGCTACGACAGGGACAAGCACAGATACGCAGTATTTT.

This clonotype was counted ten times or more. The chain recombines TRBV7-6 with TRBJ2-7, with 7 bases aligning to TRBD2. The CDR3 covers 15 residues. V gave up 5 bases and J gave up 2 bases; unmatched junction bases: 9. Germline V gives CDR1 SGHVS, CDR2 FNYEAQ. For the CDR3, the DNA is TGTGCCAGCAGCGCGCGACTAGCCCCTGCCTACGAGCAGTACTTC. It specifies CASSARLAPAYEQYF.